This T cell receptor (beta chain) was recorded in a study of cytomegalovirus exposure and HLA in healthy donors. With respect to this clone: Its matching antigen is unknown.

CDR1 LNHDA and CDR2 SQIVND come from the germline V gene (reference sequence). CDR3 length: 13 amino acids. V lost 6 bases to trimming and J lost 2 bases, with 10 bases between them. Vbeta (60) and Jbeta (13) primers were used in the PCR. TCRdb's table, derived via immunoSEQ multiplex PCR, lists solely in-frame clones and lacks some. The sample holds roughly 50,000 clones. General study points: The classifier reportedly diagnosed cytomegalovirus status with high sensitivity and specificity. Upon later analysis, TCR association rates were observed to vary by HLA locus, being highest for DRB1 and lowest for HLA-C. TCR beta sequences numbering around 15,000 were associated with HLA alleles at 0.05 false discovery rate in a later analysis. For most TCR beta V segments, an earlier analysis put the productive rate at about 90% or about 30% of the time.

This rearrangement joins TRBV19 to TRBJ1-1, with a possible D match to TRBD1 (6 bases). The sequence came from a middle-aged woman in good health and CMV-seronegative. The sequenced sample consisted of PBMCs. The CDR3 coding sequence is TGTGCCAGTAGGACGGGACAAAACACTGAAGCTTTCTTT. Protein product: CASRTGQNTEAFF. Using reference TRBV19 and TRBJ1-1 for the parts outside the CDR3, the full variable domain is DGGITQSPKYLFRKEGQNVTLSCEQNLNHDAMYWYRQDPGQGLRLIYYSQIVNDFQKGDIAEGYSVSREKKESFPLTVTSAQKNPTAFYLCASRTGQNTEAFFGQGTRLTVV.